The 27 T cell receptor beta chains in this list originate from one sample, sequenced in a study of regulatory T cells in long-lasting Graves disease. Construction of the TCR beta libraries employed iRepertoire HTBI primers in conjunction with Arm-PCR of CDR3 regions. TCRdb reprocessed the multiplex PCR reads via MiXCR and lists one record per CDR3 protein. Seen here are 300,000 to 400,000 distinct CDR3 sequences, about 20% observed once, and the top ten hold around 30%. Time point specified: persistent/refractory GD, antithyroid drugs over 5 years with positive TRAb. The TCR library was prepared using RNA isolated from PBMCs. Sequencing was performed on peripheral blood mononuclear cells (PBMCs), taken when the disease was refractory, from a patient treated with antithyroid drugs. These receptors all come from a female donor with Graves disease.

This clonotype turned up a few times. V gene TRBV10-3 combines with J gene TRBJ1-1; D remains ambiguous. The CDR3 has 12 amino acids. The germline V and J ends were trimmed by 7 bases and 1 base, with 7 bases remaining between them. Germline CDR1 and CDR2: ENHRY and SYGVKD. The CDR3 coding sequence is TGTGCCATCAAGCCAGGGAACACTGAAGCTTTCTTT. Protein: CAIKPGNTEAFF.

This clonotype appeared a few times. The chain has TRBV6-6 and TRBJ2-7, with D unclear. CDR1 is MNHNY, CDR2 SVGAGI, per germline (reference sequence). With 0 bases removed from V and 2 bases from J, the gap between germline ends came to 20 bases. This CDR3 comprises 18 residues. In DNA, the CDR3 is TGTGCCAGCAGTTACTCGATAAATGTAGCTTCCCCCCCCTACGAGCAGTACTTC. It is translated as CASSYSINVASPPYEQYF.

This clonotype was seen ten or more times. This chain connects TRBV12-3 or TRBV12-4 to TRBJ1-4; 8 positions match TRBD1. The CDR3 covers 17 residues. V was pared by 2 bases and J by 3 bases, with 8 bases of the junction left unmatched. This chain's CDR3 is CASSLPGQGAANEKLFF. The DNA of the CDR3 is TGTGCCAGCAGTTTACCGGGCCAGGGGGCAGCTAATGAAAAACTGTTTTTT.

This clonotype has ten or more counts. The chain links TRBV20-1 to TRBJ2-5; D is possibly TRBD1 or TRBD2 (6 bases each). The CDR3 is 15 residues long. Trimming shortened V by 1 base and J by 5 bases, and 17 bases separated the two germline ends. Germline values: CDR1 DFQATT, CDR2 SNEGSKA (reference sequence). Written as DNA, the CDR3 is TGCAGTGCTAGAGTTTCTGGGGGGCGAGGGGAGACCCAGTACTTC. It encodes CSARVSGGRGETQYF.

This clonotype appeared many times. J is TRBJ1-1 and V is TRBV3-1; 8 nucleotides align to TRBD1. The length of the CDR3 is 13 residues. The germline gives CDR1 LGHDT, CDR2 YNNKEL (reference sequence). V lost 2 bases and J lost 11; bases outside the gene matches: 7. CDR3 DNA: TGTGCCAGCAGCCAACAGGACAGGGCAAGGGCTTTCTTT. Protein: CASSQQDRARAFF.

Ten or more counts support this clonotype. The V call is TRBV3-1, the J call TRBJ1-1; D gene unclear. The V gene lost 4 bases and the J gene lost 8 bases, with 8 bases spanning the gap. CDR1 is LGHDT and CDR2 is YNNKEL in the germline V gene (reference sequence). This CDR3 has 11 residues. DNA of the CDR3: TGTGCCAGCAGCCGAGGCAGGGAAGCTTTCTTT. Translating gives CASSRGREAFF.

This clonotype was seen a few times. The rearrangement joins TRBV7-3 to TRBJ1-6; D is uncertain. This CDR3 comprises 13 residues. CDR1 and CDR2 (germline): SGHTA, FQGTGA. V shed 4 bases and J shed 8 bases, with 9 bases lying between them. The CDR3: CASSSQQDSPLHF. The CDR3 DNA follows: TGTGCCAGCAGCTCGCAACAAGATTCACCCCTCCACTTT.

This clonotype was recorded at least ten times. The V call is TRBV2, the J call TRBJ1-1; 8 positions agree with TRBD1. The CDR3 is 14 residues long. Per germline, CDR1 SNHLY and CDR2 FYNNEI. Trimming removed 8 bases from V and 1 base from J; junction bases left unmatched: 6. The CDR3 here is CASSRQGTNTEAFF. CDR3 nucleotide sequence: TGTGCCAGCTCCCGACAGGGGACGAACACTGAAGCTTTCTTT.

This chain joins TRBV29-1 and TRBJ2-3; D is unresolved. The CDR3 loop spans 11 amino acids. V was shortened by 8 bases and J by 5 bases, with 11 bases between the two germline ends. Germline CDR1 SQVTM, CDR2 ANQGSEA. DNA of the CDR3: TGCAGCCTCTTGGTACAAGATACGCAGTATTTT. Its translation: CSLLVQDTQYF.

This clonotype was counted only a few times. The chain joins TRBV12-3 or TRBV12-4 to TRBJ1-5; D uncertain. V lost 3 bases to trimming and J lost 4 bases, with 10 bases between them. This CDR3 has 14 amino acids. CDR3 DNA sequence: TGTGCCAGCAGTTTCGGGCCGATTAATCAGCCCCAGCATTTT. Protein product: CASSFGPINQPQHF.

This chain uses TRBV11-3 with TRBJ2-5, with D possibly matching TRBD1 (5 bases). V lost 4 bases to trimming and J lost 0 bases, with 9 bases between them. The V gene's germline CDR1 is SGHNT and CDR2 YENEEA. The CDR3 consists of 14 residues. The CDR3 DNA sequence: TGTGCCAGCAGCTCTGCAGGGTACCAAGAGACCCAGTACTTC. Amino acids: CASSSAGYQETQYF.

This sequence joins TRBV5-1 and TRBJ2-4, with 8 bases matching TRBD1. Trimming at V came to 1 base and at J to 0 bases, leaving 3 bases not matched to a gene. Germline V gene lookup returns CDR1 SGHRS and CDR2 YFSETQ. CDR3 length: 16 amino acids. The CDR3 region has the DNA TGCGCCAGCAGCTTGTATGACAGGGGAGCCAAAAACATTCAGTACTTC. Amino acid sequence: CASSLYDRGAKNIQYF.

This clonotype was detected only a few times. This chain connects TRBV7-2 to TRBJ2-5; TRBD1 is a possible D gene (5 bases). There are 12 residues in the CDR3. The V end lost 3 bases, the J end lost 4 bases, and 6 bases lay between the germline ends. Germline lookup yields CDR1 SGHTA and CDR2 FQGNSA. CDR3 nucleotide sequence: TGTGCCAGCAGCTTTGGGGCAGAGACCCAGTACTTC. Protein sequence: CASSFGAETQYF.

This clonotype was seen repeatedly, ten times or more. This sequence joins TRBV7-2 and TRBJ2-5; 7 bases are shared with TRBD2. V lost 5 bases, J lost 5 bases, and 5 bases stayed unmatched. The CDR3 consists of 13 residues. Germline V gene sequence: CDR1 SGHTA, CDR2 FQGNSA. Here the CDR3 DNA reads TGTGCCAGCAGCCCGCACGGGGGGGAGACCCAGTACTTC. Protein: CASSPHGGETQYF.

This clonotype was seen many times. V usage is TRBV12-3 or TRBV12-4 and J usage is TRBJ1-5; a weak D match, TRBD1 (6 bases). Trimming cost V 0 bases and J 0 bases, with 12 bases left between them. This CDR3 is built from 17 residues. CDR3 bases: TGTGCCAGCAGTTTAGCGCTGAGGGGGAGTAGCAATCAGCCCCAGCATTTT. Residues: CASSLALRGSSNQPQHF.

The chain is built from TRBV13 and TRBJ2-2; possibly TRBD2 for D (5 bases). V lost 6 bases and J lost 5, with 10 bases in between. The length of the CDR3 is 13 residues. Germline V gene sequence: CDR1 PRHDT, CDR2 FYEKMQ (reference sequence). In nucleotides, the CDR3 is TGTGCCAGCAGGACCTGGGAGACCGGGGAGCTGTTTTTT. The encoded protein is CASRTWETGELFF.

This clonotype was detected only once. The rearrangement links TRBV12-5 to TRBJ2-2; no clear D. V dropped 0 bases and J dropped 1 base, with 9 bases sitting between them. This CDR3 is built from 16 residues. The V gene's germline CDR1 is LGHNT and CDR2 FRNRAP. This chain's CDR3 is CASGLVLGENTGELFF. The CDR3 DNA is TGTGCTAGTGGTTTGGTACTTGGAGAGAACACCGGGGAGCTGTTTTTT.

This clonotype was counted at least ten times. The chain has TRBV28 and TRBJ2-7, with 11 bases matching TRBD1. Per germline, CDR1 MDHEN and CDR2 SYDVKM. The CDR3 sequence is 15 residues long. J gave up 2 bases and V 5 bases, and 5 bases lay outside the gene matches. The CDR3 here is CASSPGTGGAYEQYF. The CDR3 DNA follows: TGTGCCAGCAGTCCTGGGACAGGGGGAGCCTACGAGCAGTACTTC.

This clonotype has at least ten counts. The chain has TRBV27 and TRBJ2-7, with TRBD2 matching 7 bases. The CDR3 is 13 residues long. J gave up 2 bases and V 6 bases, and 4 bases lay outside the gene matches. Germline-derived CDR1 and CDR2 are MNHEY and SMNVEV (reference sequence). CDR3: CASSLADPYEQYF. The CDR3 bases are TGTGCCAGCAGCCTAGCGGACCCCTACGAGCAGTACTTC.

This chain links TRBV15 with TRBJ1-2; tentatively, D is TRBD1 (5 bases). Germline V lookup: CDR1 LNHNV, CDR2 YYDKDF (reference sequence). This CDR3 contains 13 residues. The germline V and J ends were trimmed by 3 bases and 3 bases, with 8 bases remaining between them. DNA of the CDR3: TGTGCCACCAGCAGTAGGGACTACTATGGCTACACCTTC. Protein product: CATSSRDYYGYTF.

Many counts were recorded for this clonotype. The rearrangement links TRBV12-3 or TRBV12-4 to TRBJ2-4, with 7 bases fitting TRBD2. V dropped 3 bases and J dropped 4; count of bases not matched to a gene: 0. The CDR3 runs to 13 residues. The CDR3: CASSLGGKNIQYF. The DNA of the CDR3 is TGTGCCAGCAGTTTGGGAGGGAAAAACATTCAGTACTTC.

This clonotype was found many times. The rearrangement uses TRBV2 and TRBJ1-2; TRBD1 is a possible D gene (5 bases). V was shortened by 9 bases and J by 0 bases, with 14 bases between the two germline ends. This CDR3 spans 14 amino acids. The germline gives CDR1 SNHLY, CDR2 FYNNEI. The CDR3 spells CARPLTETNYGYTF. CDR3 nucleotide sequence: TGTGCCAGACCCTTGACAGAGACTAACTATGGCTACACCTTC.

This clonotype showed up just a few times. The V and J genes are TRBV2 and TRBJ2-5; 7 nucleotides line up with TRBD1. The CDR3 contains 14 residues. Per germline, CDR1 SNHLY and CDR2 FYNNEI. V was clipped by 11 bases and J by 6 bases; unmatched bases: 15. CDR3 protein: CAGNDREIEKTQYF. CDR3 coding DNA: TGTGCCGGCAACGACAGGGAGATCGAAAAGACCCAGTACTTC.

This clonotype was counted at least ten times. The chain joins TRBV3-1 to TRBJ2-5, with a possible D match to TRBD1 (6 bases). The V gene's germline CDR1 is LGHDT and CDR2 YNNKEL (reference sequence). The CDR3 has 13 residues. The V end was cut by 1 base, the J end by 7 bases, with 10 bases between. CDR3 nucleotide sequence: TGTGCCAGCAGCCAAGGGCGAGGGGGGACCCAGTACTTC. Translation: CASSQGRGGTQYF.

With respect to this clonotype: A much bigger clone sits one base away, suggesting this may be a read error. V gene TRBV15 combines with J gene TRBJ1-1; the D gene is possibly TRBD1 (6 bases). The germline CDR1 and CDR2 sequences are LNHNV and YYDKDF (reference sequence). Trimming left V 2 bases short and J 6 bases short, with 19 bases between. The CDR3 length is 16 residues. CDR3 DNA sequence: TGTGCCACCAGCAGAAAACGTGACAGGACTGGCGCTGAAGCTTTCTTT. Its protein is CATSRKRDRTGAEAFF.

This clonotype was counted ten times or more. The rearrangement joins TRBV6-1 to TRBJ1-4, with a tentative D call TRBD1 (6 bases). The CDR3 contains 15 residues. Trimming pared 5 bases from V and 0 bases from J, leaving 10 bases between. Looked up from germline, CDR1 is MNHNS and CDR2 is SASEGT. The CDR3 DNA sequence: TGTGCCAGCAGTCCCGGACAGACAACTAATGAAAAACTGTTTTTT. Translation: CASSPGQTTNEKLFF.

This clonotype was recorded many times. The chain employs TRBV28 and TRBJ2-7, with 11 positions matching TRBD1. The CDR3 loop spans 14 amino acids. Germline CDR1 and CDR2: MDHEN and SYDVKM. Unmatched junction bases numbered 5, after V lost 7 bases and J lost 3 bases. CDR3 sequence (DNA): TGTGCCAGCAACTCCGGGACAGGGGGCTACGAGCAGTACTTC. Amino acid sequence: CASNSGTGGYEQYF. The full variable domain, its missing parts supplied by reference TRBV28 and TRBJ2-7, is DVKVTQSSRYLVKRTGEKVFLECVQDMDHENMFWYRQDPGLGLRLIYFSYDVKMKEKGDIPEGYSVSREKKERFSLILESASTNQTSMYLCASNSGTGGYEQYFGPGTRLTVT.